The clone carrying this T cell receptor (beta chain) has at least ten counts. What it binds is not known. These data originate in a study of molecular identifiers for immune sequencing clone quantification. Notes on the study in general: The study found clones above 20 RNA copies held over 97% of effector molecules and under 1% in naive cells.

CDR3 length: 14 residues. Germline CDR1 is SNHLY and CDR2 is FYNNEI. The trim removed 9 bases at V and 1 base at J, leaving 4 bases unmatched. The authors gated naive CD8 T cells as CD8+CD4-CCR7+CD45RA+ for sorting. Methods described previously, with TCR primers listed, were used for bulk TCR libraries. TCRdb fed the PCR reads into MiXCR, producing one record per CDR3 protein. The repertoire holds approximately 680,000 distinct CDR3 sequences, about 25% seen once, with approximately 0.75% in the top ten. The V and J genes are TRBV2 and TRBJ2-3; 10 nucleotides match TRBD2. The clonotype originates from a human donor in good health. Some libraries in this study had Jurkat cell RNA spiked in. Sequencing was performed on naive CD8+ T cells from blood, with Jurkat cell RNA spiked in. Subset reported: FACS-sorted CD8+CD4-CCR7+CD45RA+ naive T cells. The CDR3 DNA reads TGTGCCAGGACCGGGACTAGCGGCACAGATACGCAGTATTTT. Translation: CARTGTSGTDTQYF. The full variable domain, completed using reference TRBV2 and TRBJ2-3, is EPEVTQTPSHQVTQMGQEVILRCVPISNHLYFYWYRQILGQKVEFLVSFYNNEISEKSEIFDDQFSVERPDGSNFTLKIRSTKLEDSAMYFCARTGTSGTDTQYFGPGTRLTVL.